This T cell receptor (beta chain) came from a study of post-analysis software for immune sequencing data. Findings and limits, study-wide: TRBV5-6, TRBV5-1 and TRBV20-1 belonged to a set of about five TRBV segments that were more frequent in patients than controls.

This clonotype was observed a few times. Its antigen is currently unknown. Libraries were made from TCR beta cDNA, and they carried unique molecular identifiers. Each CDR3 protein gets one entry after TCRdb re-called the PCR reads with MiXCR. This table holds about 800,000 distinct CDR3 sequences, just under 30% found once. The CDR3 totals 14 residues. The germline V and J ends were trimmed by 3 bases and 0 bases, with 12 bases remaining between them. Germline V lookup: CDR1 DFQATT, CDR2 SNEGSKA (reference sequence). Sequencing was done on a sample of blood. This receptor was identified in a girl aged 10 to 17 with multiple sclerosis. The chain has TRBV20-1 and TRBJ2-7; tentatively, D is TRBD1 or TRBD2 (6 bases each). CDR3 residues: CSASLGGISYEQYF. The CDR3 DNA sequence: TGCAGTGCTAGTCTGGGGGGCATCTCCTACGAGCAGTACTTC.